This T cell receptor (beta chain) emerged from a study of T cells after yellow fever vaccination. This clonotype came up many times. TCRdb reprocessed the 5' RACE reads with MiXCR, giving one entry per CDR3 protein. The sample has some 400,000 distinct CDR3 sequences, about 6% seen once. In germline, CDR1 is SGHTA, CDR2 FQGNSA. This CDR3 is 14 amino acids long. The V and J ends lost 6 bases and 5 bases, in that order; junction bases with no gene match: 10. The sequence derives from a man in his thirties or forties who received the YFV17D yellow fever vaccine. Sequencing used PBMCs, obtained 5 days after the yellow fever booster vaccination. The V call is TRBV7-2, the J call TRBJ2-7; 7 nucleotides agree with TRBD1. The CDR3 nucleotides read TGTGCCAGCAGACCGGGACAGCCCGGCGACGAGCAGTACTTC. The encoded protein is CASRPGQPGDEQYF.